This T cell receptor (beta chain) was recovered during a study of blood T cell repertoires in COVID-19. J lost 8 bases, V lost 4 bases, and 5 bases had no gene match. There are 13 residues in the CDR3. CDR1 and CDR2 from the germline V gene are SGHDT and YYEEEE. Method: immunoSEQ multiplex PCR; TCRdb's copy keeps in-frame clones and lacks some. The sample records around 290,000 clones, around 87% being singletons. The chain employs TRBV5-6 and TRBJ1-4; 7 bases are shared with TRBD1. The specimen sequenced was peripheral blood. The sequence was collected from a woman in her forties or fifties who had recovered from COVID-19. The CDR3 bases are TGTGCCAGCAGCCAAGACAGGGCCGAAAAACTGTTTTTT. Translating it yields CASSQDRAEKLFF.